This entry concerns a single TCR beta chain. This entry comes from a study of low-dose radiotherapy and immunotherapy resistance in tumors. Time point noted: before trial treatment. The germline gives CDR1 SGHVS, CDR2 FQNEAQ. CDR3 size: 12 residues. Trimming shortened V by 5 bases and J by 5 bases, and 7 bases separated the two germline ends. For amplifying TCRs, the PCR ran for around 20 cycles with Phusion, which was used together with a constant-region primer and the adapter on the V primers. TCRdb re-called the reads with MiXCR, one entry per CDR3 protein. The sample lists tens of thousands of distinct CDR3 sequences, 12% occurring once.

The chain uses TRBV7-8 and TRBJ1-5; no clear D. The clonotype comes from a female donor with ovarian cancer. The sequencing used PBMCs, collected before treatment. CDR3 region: CASSPPDQPQHF. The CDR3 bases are TGTGCCAGCAGCCCCCCGGATCAGCCCCAGCATTTT.